The T cell receptor (beta chain) under discussion was sequenced for a study of Graves' ophthalmopathy and Graves' hyperthyroidism. Study outcomes and limitations: Most expanded clonotypes from thyroid (those above 0.001 frequency) were also found in blood. Sensitivity of 85% to 90% and specificity of approximately 76% were achieved when a 13-signature model separated ophthalmopathy from stable hyperthyroidism.

TCR beta CDR3 amplification used RNA transcripts. HTBI-primed RT-PCR formed the first round, and a multiplex PCR formed the second. Via MiXCR, TCRdb re-called the multiplex PCR reads, giving one row per CDR3 protein. The sample records 300,000 or so distinct CDR3 sequences, roughly a sixth being singletons. Disease in donors with ophthalmopathy had moderate-to-severe activity, CAS ≥3, NOSPECS ≥4 and under 3 months' duration. Certain patients were not enrolled. These were patients with other autoimmune diseases, uncontrolled infections, pregnancy or lactation. In its sample, this clonotype was seen many times. Its antigen is unidentified. Sequenced material: peripheral blood. The TCR was taken from an adult man with Graves' ophthalmopathy.

This CDR3 reads CASSSSPRGQPQHF. CDR3 DNA sequence: TGTGCCAGCAGTTCCTCCCCCCGAGGGCAGCCCCAGCATTTT. The chain has TRBV28 and TRBJ1-5; no clear D. There are 14 residues in the CDR3. Per germline, CDR1 MDHEN and CDR2 SYDVKM. V lost 4 bases to trimming and J lost 7 bases, with 14 bases between them.